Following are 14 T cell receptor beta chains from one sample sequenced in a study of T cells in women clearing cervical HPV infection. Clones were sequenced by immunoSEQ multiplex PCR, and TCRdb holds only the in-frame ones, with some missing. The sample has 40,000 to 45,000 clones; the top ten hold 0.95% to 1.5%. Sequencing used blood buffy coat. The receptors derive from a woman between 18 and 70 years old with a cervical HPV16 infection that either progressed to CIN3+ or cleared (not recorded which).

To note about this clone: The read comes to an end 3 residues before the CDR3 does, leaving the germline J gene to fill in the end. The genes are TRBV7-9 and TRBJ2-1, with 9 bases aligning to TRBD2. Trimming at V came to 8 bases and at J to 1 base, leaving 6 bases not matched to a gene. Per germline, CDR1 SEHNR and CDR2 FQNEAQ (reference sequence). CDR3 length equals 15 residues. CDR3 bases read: TGTGCCAGCCTCATTAGCGGGAGTTCCTACAATGAG. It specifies CASLISGSSYNE. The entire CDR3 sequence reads CASLISGSSYNEQFF.

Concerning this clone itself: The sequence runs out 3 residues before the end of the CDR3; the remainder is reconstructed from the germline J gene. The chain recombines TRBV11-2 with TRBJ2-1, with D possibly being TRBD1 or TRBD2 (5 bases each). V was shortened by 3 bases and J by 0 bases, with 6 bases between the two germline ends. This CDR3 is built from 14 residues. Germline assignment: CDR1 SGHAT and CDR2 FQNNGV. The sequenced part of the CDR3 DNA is TGTGCCAGCAGCTTGAGGGGCTCCTACAATGAG. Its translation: CASSLRGSYNE. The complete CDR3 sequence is CASSLRGSYNEQFF. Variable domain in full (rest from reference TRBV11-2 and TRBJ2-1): EAGVAQSPRYKIIEKRQSVAFWCNPISGHATLYWYQQILGQGPKLLIQFQNNGVVDDSQLPKDRFSAERLKGVDSTLKIQPAKLEDSAVYLCASSLRGSYNEQFFGPGTRLTVL.

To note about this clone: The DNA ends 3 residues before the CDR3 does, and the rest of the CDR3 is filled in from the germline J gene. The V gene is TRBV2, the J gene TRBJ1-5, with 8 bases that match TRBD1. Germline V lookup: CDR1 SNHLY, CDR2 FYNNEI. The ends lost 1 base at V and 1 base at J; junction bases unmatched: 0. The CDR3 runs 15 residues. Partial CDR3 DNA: TGTGCCAGCAGTGAAGGGACAGGGAGCAATCAGCCC. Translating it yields CASSEGTGSNQP. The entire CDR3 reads CASSEGTGSNQPQHF. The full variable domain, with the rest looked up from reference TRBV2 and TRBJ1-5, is EPEVTQTPSHQVTQMGQEVILRCVPISNHLYFYWYRQILGQKVEFLVSFYNNEISEKSEIFDDQFSVERPDGSNFTLKIRSTKLEDSAMYFCASSEGTGSNQPQHFGDGTRLSIL.

CDR3 residues: CASSIGDREYEKLFF. The CDR3 bases that were read are TGTGCCAGTAGTATCGGGGACAGGGAGTATGAAAAA. This chain connects TRBV19 to TRBJ1-4; 9 bases line up with TRBD1. The read is 3 residues too short to cover the CDR3 end, so that end is filled in from the germline J gene. The germline gives CDR1 LNHDA, CDR2 SQIVND (reference sequence). The CDR3 loop spans 15 amino acids. The ends lost 3 bases at V and 6 bases at J; junction bases unmatched: 5.

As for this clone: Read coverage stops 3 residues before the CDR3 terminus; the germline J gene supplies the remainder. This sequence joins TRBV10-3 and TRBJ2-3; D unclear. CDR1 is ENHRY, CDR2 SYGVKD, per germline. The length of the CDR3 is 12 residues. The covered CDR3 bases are TGTGCCATCGGGCAGAACAATCAGCCG. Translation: CAIGQNNQP. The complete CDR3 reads CAIGQNNQPQYF.

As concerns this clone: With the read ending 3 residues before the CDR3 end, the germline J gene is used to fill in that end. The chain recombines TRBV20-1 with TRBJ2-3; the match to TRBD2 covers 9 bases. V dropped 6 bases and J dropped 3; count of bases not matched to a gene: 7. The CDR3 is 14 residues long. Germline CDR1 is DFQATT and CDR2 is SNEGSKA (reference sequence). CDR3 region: CSAWPSGGTDTQYF. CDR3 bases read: TGCAGTGCCTGGCCAAGCGGGGGGACAGATACG.

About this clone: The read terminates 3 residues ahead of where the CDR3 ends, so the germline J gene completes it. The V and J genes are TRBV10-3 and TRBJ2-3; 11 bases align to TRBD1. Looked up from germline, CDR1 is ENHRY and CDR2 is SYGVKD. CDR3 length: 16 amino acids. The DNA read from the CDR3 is TGTGCCATCAGTGCCTCCTGGACAGGGGGCCTGGAGACG. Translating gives CAISASWTGGLET. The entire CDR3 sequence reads CAISASWTGGLETQYF.

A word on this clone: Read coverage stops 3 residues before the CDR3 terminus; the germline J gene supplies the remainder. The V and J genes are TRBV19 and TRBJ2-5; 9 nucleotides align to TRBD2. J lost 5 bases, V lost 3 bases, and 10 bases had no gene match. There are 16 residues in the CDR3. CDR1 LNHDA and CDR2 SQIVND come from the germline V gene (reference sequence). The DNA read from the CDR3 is TGTGCCAGTAGTATCGGGCGGGAGGGCCGGTTGGAGACC. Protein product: CASSIGREGRLET. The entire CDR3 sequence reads CASSIGREGRLETQYF.

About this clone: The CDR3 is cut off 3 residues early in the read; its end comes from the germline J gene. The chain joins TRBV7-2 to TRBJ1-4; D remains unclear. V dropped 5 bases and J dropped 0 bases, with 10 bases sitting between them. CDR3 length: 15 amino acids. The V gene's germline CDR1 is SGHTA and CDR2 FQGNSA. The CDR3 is CASSPTRATNEKLFF. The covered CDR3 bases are TGTGCCAGCAGCCCCACTCGGGCAACTAATGAAAAA.

CDR3 residues: CSARRTAEYGYTF. The CDR3 DNA, read in part, is TGCAGTGCGAGGAGGACAGCCGAATATGGC. This chain links TRBV20-1 with TRBJ1-2; the D gene is possibly TRBD1 (6 bases). The read stops 3 residues short of the end of the CDR3; the missing end is completed from the germline J gene. This CDR3 has 13 amino acids. The germline CDR1 and CDR2 sequences are DFQATT and SNEGSKA (reference sequence). Trimming shortened V by 6 bases and J by 5 bases, and 16 bases separated the two germline ends.

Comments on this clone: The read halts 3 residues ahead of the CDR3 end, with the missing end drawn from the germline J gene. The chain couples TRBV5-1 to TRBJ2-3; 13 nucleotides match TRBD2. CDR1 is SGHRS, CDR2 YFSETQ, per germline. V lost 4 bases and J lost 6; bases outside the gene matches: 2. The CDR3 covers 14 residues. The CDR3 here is CASSGLAGVDTQYF. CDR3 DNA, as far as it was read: TGCGCCAGCAGCGGACTAGCGGGAGTTGATACG.

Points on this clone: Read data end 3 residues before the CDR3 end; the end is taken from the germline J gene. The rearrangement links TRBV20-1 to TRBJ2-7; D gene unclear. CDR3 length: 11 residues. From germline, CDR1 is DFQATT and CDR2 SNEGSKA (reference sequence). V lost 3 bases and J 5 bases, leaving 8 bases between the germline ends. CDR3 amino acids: CSARAGDEQYF. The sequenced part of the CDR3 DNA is TGCAGTGCTAGGGCTGGTGACGAG.

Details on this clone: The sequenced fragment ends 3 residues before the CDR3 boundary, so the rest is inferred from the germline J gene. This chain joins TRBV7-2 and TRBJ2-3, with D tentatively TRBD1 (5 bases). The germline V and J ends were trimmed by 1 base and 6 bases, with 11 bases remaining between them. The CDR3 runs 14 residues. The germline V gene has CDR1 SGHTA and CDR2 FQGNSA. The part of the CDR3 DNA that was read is TGTGCCAGCAGCTTAGACCTCCCAGGGGATACG. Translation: CASSLDLPGDT. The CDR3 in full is CASSLDLPGDTQYF.

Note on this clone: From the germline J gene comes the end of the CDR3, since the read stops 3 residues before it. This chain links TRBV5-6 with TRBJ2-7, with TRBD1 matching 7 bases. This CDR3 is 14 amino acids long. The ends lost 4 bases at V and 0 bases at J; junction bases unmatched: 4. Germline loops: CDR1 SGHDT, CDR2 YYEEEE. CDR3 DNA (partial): TGTGCCAGCAGCCCTGACAGGGCCTCCTACGAG. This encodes CASSPDRASYE. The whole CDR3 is CASSPDRASYEQYF.